The 24 T cell receptor beta chains presented below share a single source sample, sequenced in a study of blood T cells in healthy people across ages. Next came a second PCR, run for roughly 6 to 11 cycles, which used a sample-barcoded 5' primer along with a J-beta primer mix. Each CDR3 protein gets one entry after TCRdb re-called the 5' RACE reads with MiXCR. The repertoire holds roughly 1.6 million distinct CDR3 sequences, with roughly 30% as singletons. The sequencing sample was made of blood. These receptors all stem from a woman younger than 45 in good health.

V usage is TRBV6-2 or TRBV6-3 and J usage is TRBJ1-5; 8 nucleotides align to TRBD1. The ends lost 8 bases at V and 0 bases at J; junction bases unmatched: 6. The CDR3 extends over 15 amino acids. Germline CDR1 MNHEY, CDR2 SVGEGT. The CDR3: CASARDRGSNQPQHF. As DNA, the CDR3 is TGTGCCAGCGCCCGAGACAGGGGTAGCAATCAGCCCCAGCATTTT.

The V and J genes are TRBV12-3 or TRBV12-4 and TRBJ2-7; TRBD2 matches at 9 bases. The CDR3 is 15 amino acids. Losses at the gene ends were 3 bases for V and 5 bases for J; bases not matched to a gene: 8. For the CDR3, the DNA is TGTGCCAGCAGTTTTGGCGGGAGGGCGTCCCACGAGCAGTACTTC. Its translation is CASSFGGRASHEQYF.

This sequence joins TRBV15 and TRBJ2-5, with D uncertain. This CDR3 spans 12 amino acids. Between the trimmed V and J ends, which lost 4 bases and 2 bases, there was a span of 5 bases. The germline V gene encodes CDR1 LNHNV and CDR2 YYDKDF (reference sequence). CDR3 coding DNA: TGTGCCACCAGCATCGGACAAGAGACCCAGTACTTC. Amino acid sequence: CATSIGQETQYF.

This clonotype has only a few counts. The rearrangement uses TRBV14 and TRBJ2-7; tentative D call: TRBD1 (6 bases). In germline, CDR1 is SGHDN, CDR2 FVKESK. The germline V and J ends were trimmed by 8 bases and 2 bases, with 16 bases remaining between them. The CDR3 length is 14 residues. CDR3 residues: CASATTTGTYEQYF. The DNA for the CDR3 is TGTGCCAGCGCAACAACGACAGGTACCTACGAGCAGTACTTC.

The chain employs TRBV10-1 and TRBJ2-2; 9 bases align to TRBD1. The CDR3 runs to 15 residues. Unmatched junction bases numbered 2, after V lost 2 bases and J lost 4 bases. Germline V gene sequence: CDR1 WNHNN, CDR2 SYGVQD (reference sequence). This CDR3 is CASSETGGTTGELFF. The CDR3 bases are TGCGCCAGCAGTGAGACAGGGGGCACCACCGGGGAGCTGTTTTTT.

In this sample, this clonotype turned up a few times. J is TRBJ2-1 and V is TRBV3-1; no firm D call. With 1 base removed from V and 6 bases from J, the gap between germline ends came to 16 bases. From germline, CDR1 is LGHDT and CDR2 YNNKEL (reference sequence). The CDR3 length is 16 residues. This chain's CDR3 is CASSQGSSLPPNEQFF. CDR3 DNA: TGTGCCAGCAGCCAAGGGTCTAGTCTCCCGCCCAATGAGCAGTTCTTC.

This clonotype was detected only once. The chain couples TRBV7-3 to TRBJ2-7; 8 bases map to TRBD1. The germline CDR1 and CDR2 sequences are SGHTA and FQGTGA. The CDR3 is made up of 14 amino acids. With V trimmed by 6 bases and J by 5 bases, 9 bases remained unmatched. The CDR3 reads CASSWTGNRNEQYF. The CDR3 DNA reads TGTGCCAGCAGTTGGACAGGGAATCGAAACGAGCAGTACTTC.

This clonotype was counted a few times. The chain couples TRBV27 to TRBJ2-7; no firm D call. The CDR3 has 16 amino acids. V gave up 0 bases and J gave up 0 bases, with 12 bases separating them. The germline V gene encodes CDR1 MNHEY and CDR2 SMNVEV (reference sequence). The CDR3 nucleotides are TGTGCCAGCAGTTTATCTTCCGGGTTCAGCTCCTACGAGCAGTACTTC. Its protein is CASSLSSGFSSYEQYF.

This CDR3 is CASRGRDVTDTQYF. CDR3 DNA: TGTGCCTCTAGGGGGCGGGATGTCACAGATACGCAGTATTTT. V and J are TRBV24-1 and TRBJ2-3; tentative D call: TRBD1 (7 bases). CDR3 length: 14 amino acids. V was cut by 12 bases and J by 2 bases, with 17 bases left in between. Germline V CDR1 and CDR2: KGHDR, SFDVKD.

This rearrangement joins TRBV28 to TRBJ1-2, with D unresolved. The CDR3 totals 15 residues. Germline V gene sequence: CDR1 MDHEN, CDR2 SYDVKM. V dropped 5 bases and J dropped 8 bases, with 21 bases sitting between them. The CDR3 protein is CASSLPTPGWTGYTF. Here the CDR3 DNA reads TGTGCCAGCAGTCTCCCTACTCCCGGCTGGACGGGCTACACCTTC.

Only a few counts were recorded for this clonotype. CDR3 sequence reads: CASSPRKTSSNEQFF. CDR3 coding DNA: TGTGCCAGCAGCCCCCGGAAGACTAGCTCCAATGAGCAGTTCTTC. The chain joins TRBV7-2 to TRBJ2-1, with 7 bases fitting TRBD2. Germline CDR1 and CDR2: SGHTA and FQGNSA. The V and J ends lost 5 bases and 6 bases, in that order; junction bases with no gene match: 10. The length of the CDR3 is 15 residues.

Only a few counts were recorded for this clonotype. At one boundary the junction diverges from the germline segment, which might be a read error. The chain couples TRBV2 to TRBJ1-1; D unclear. Germline assignment: CDR1 SNHLY and CDR2 FYNNEI. There are 13 residues in the CDR3. The CDR3 DNA sequence: TGCGCCAGCAGTGAATCCGAGAACACTGAAGCTTTCTTT. Its protein product is CASSESENTEAFF.

V gene TRBV4-2 combines with J gene TRBJ1-2, with D tentatively TRBD1 (6 bases). Trimming pared 2 bases from V and 4 bases from J, leaving 14 bases between. The CDR3 runs 15 residues. Looked up from germline, CDR1 is LGHNA and CDR2 is YNFKEQ. The CDR3 spells CASSQKGGGVYGYTF. Here the CDR3 DNA reads TGTGCCAGCAGCCAAAAGGGGGGTGGAGTCTATGGCTACACCTTC.

The chain uses TRBV25-1 and TRBJ2-3, with 9 bases identical to TRBD1. This CDR3 has 15 amino acids. The trim removed 2 bases at V and 3 bases at J, leaving 3 bases unmatched. Per the germline V gene, CDR1 is MGHDK and CDR2 is SYGVNS. CDR3 in amino acids: CASSEGDRETDTQYF. The CDR3, as DNA: TGTGCCAGCAGTGAAGGGGACAGGGAGACAGATACGCAGTATTTT.

This clonotype was detected only once. This likely comes from a read error, as the CDR3 has no conserved phenylalanine or tryptophan at its end. The chain carries TRBV10-1 and TRBJ2-5; the D gene could be TRBD1 or TRBD2 (5 bases each). This CDR3 spans 12 amino acids. CDR1 is WNHNN and CDR2 is SYGVQD in the germline V gene (reference sequence). The germline V and J ends were trimmed by 5 bases and 6 bases, with 10 bases remaining between them. The CDR3 sequence is CASSRDGQTQYV. DNA for the CDR3: TGCGCCAGCAGTCGGGACGGACAGACCCAGTACGTC.

The chain is built from TRBV20-1 and TRBJ2-2; D unclear. The CDR3 is 11 amino acids. Between the trimmed V and J ends, which lost 5 bases and 11 bases, there was a span of 12 bases. Germline lookup yields CDR1 DFQATT and CDR2 SNEGSKA (reference sequence). The CDR3 region is CSAGPAVELFF. CDR3 in DNA: TGCAGTGCTGGCCCCGCGGTTGAGCTGTTTTTT.

The chain has TRBV5-6 and TRBJ1-2; D gene unclear. Trimming cost V 0 bases and J 5 bases, with 17 bases left between them. The CDR3 loop spans 16 amino acids. Germline CDR1 reads SGHDT; CDR2 reads YYEEEE. The CDR3 DNA is TGTGCCAGCAGCTTGGGACACACAATCTTATATTATGGCTACACCTTC. The encoded protein is CASSLGHTILYYGYTF.

V is TRBV6-2 or TRBV6-3 and J is TRBJ1-4, with D hard to call. The CDR3 consists of 15 residues. Germline lookup yields CDR1 MNHEY and CDR2 SVGEGT. Trimming took off 2 bases at V and 0 bases at J, with 7 bases between the two ends. This CDR3 reads CASSYIRTTNEKLFF. The DNA for the CDR3 is TGTGCCAGCAGTTACATCAGAACAACTAATGAAAAACTGTTTTTT.

This clonotype was seen repeatedly, ten times or more. The chain has TRBV2 and TRBJ2-7; D perhaps matches TRBD2 (6 bases). From germline, CDR1 is SNHLY and CDR2 FYNNEI. The CDR3 spans 12 residues. V lost 3 bases and J lost 7, with 10 bases in between. The CDR3 nucleotides read TGTGCCAGCAGTGAGAAGGGGAGGGAGCAGTACTTC. Amino acids: CASSEKGREQYF. Drawing the rest from reference TRBV2 and TRBJ2-7, the complete variable domain is EPEVTQTPSHQVTQMGQEVILRCVPISNHLYFYWYRQILGQKVEFLVSFYNNEISEKSEIFDDQFSVERPDGSNFTLKIRSTKLEDSAMYFCASSEKGREQYFGPGTRLTVT.

The chain links TRBV24-1 to TRBJ2-3; TRBD1 matches at 7 bases. CDR1 is KGHDR, CDR2 SFDVKD, per germline. The J segment lost 7 bases and the V segment lost 4 bases, leaving 10 bases of the junction unmatched. The length of the CDR3 is 15 residues. The CDR3 DNA sequence: TGTGCCACCAGTGACCCCTTGACAGGGCGAAATACGCAGTATTTT. Protein product: CATSDPLTGRNTQYF.

As for this clonotype: At one end the junction does not follow the germline gene, possibly because of a read error. The chain links TRBV28 to TRBJ1-2; TRBD1 agrees at 7 bases. The CDR3 runs to 13 residues. Germline V gene data show CDR1 as MDHEN and CDR2 as SYDVKM. CDR3 nucleotides: TGTGCCCGCAGTTTGGGACAGTTCTATGGCTACACCTTC. This translates into CARSLGQFYGYTF.

The CDR3 bases are TGTGCCAGCAGCCCCACCGGGACTCCTGTTGAAAAACTGTTTTTT. This translates into CASSPTGTPVEKLFF. This chain connects TRBV12-3 or TRBV12-4 to TRBJ1-4; D possibly corresponds to TRBD1 (5 bases). The CDR3 totals 15 residues. The V end was cut by 6 bases, the J end by 7 bases, with 18 bases between.

The V and J genes are TRBV10-1 and TRBJ2-3, with D perhaps TRBD2 (7 bases). The CDR3 has 16 amino acids. Trimming removed 0 bases at V and 0 bases at J, with 10 bases between. Per germline, CDR1 WNHNN and CDR2 SYGVQD (reference sequence). The CDR3 coding sequence is TGCGCCAGCAGTGAGTCGGGGGGGCCCAGCACAGATACGCAGTATTTT. Protein product: CASSESGGPSTDTQYF.

The V gene is TRBV11-2, the J gene TRBJ2-3; possibly TRBD2 for D (5 bases). CDR1 SGHAT and CDR2 FQNNGV come from the germline V gene. This CDR3 spans 13 amino acids. The V and J ends lost 0 bases and 11 bases respectively, with 12 bases between them. The CDR3 loop reads CASSLDRTEKQYF. As DNA, the CDR3 is TGTGCCAGCAGCTTAGATAGGACTGAGAAGCAGTATTTT.